These 32 T cell receptor beta chains share one sample of origin, sequenced in a study of Ad26.COV2.S vaccination and SARS-CoV-2 variants. Treatment specified: roughly 19 received Ad26.COV2.S at low or high dose, single or two shots; a few received placebo; per-sample allocation not given. The samples date from day 63 after the first vaccine or placebo injection. The method was immunoSEQ multiplex PCR; TCRdb's version includes in-frame clones alone and lacks a portion of them. The sample includes 440,000 or so clones, 80% to 95% of them seen just once. The sequences come from peripheral blood, collected in a trial of Ad26.COV2.S vaccine versus placebo. These TCRs come from a person between 18 and 59 years old who received the Ad26.COV2.S COVID-19 vaccine or a placebo.

This clone appeared once. The genes are TRBV5-1 and TRBJ2-3; 8 bases align to TRBD2. The CDR3 sequence is 14 residues long. Germline V gene sequence: CDR1 SGHRS, CDR2 YFSETQ. J lost 3 bases, V lost 2 bases, and 2 bases had no gene match. This CDR3 reads CASSLKRETDTQYF. The CDR3 nucleotides are TGCGCCAGCAGCTTAAAGCGGGAGACAGATACGCAGTATTTT. The full variable domain, completed using reference TRBV5-1 and TRBJ2-3, is KAGVTQTPRYLIKTRGQQVTLSCSPISGHRSVSWYQQTPGQGLQFLFEYFSETQRNKGNFPGRFSGRQFSNSRSEMNVSTLELGDSALYLCASSLKRETDTQYFGPGTRLTVL.

The CDR3 nucleotides are TGTGCCAGTAGCTCATCTACGGGAAACACCATATATTTT. Protein sequence: CASSSSTGNTIYF. This chain uses TRBV19 with TRBJ1-3; no clear D. Germline V gene data show CDR1 as LNHDA and CDR2 as SQIVND (reference sequence). CDR3 length: 13 amino acids. Trimming stripped 6 bases from V and 4 bases from J, with 10 bases between.

The chain combines TRBV5-4 with TRBJ1-5; no reliable D call. In germline, CDR1 is SGHNT, CDR2 YYREEE (reference sequence). This CDR3 comprises 13 residues. V was trimmed by 2 bases and J by 4 bases, leaving 7 bases between them. The CDR3 DNA is TGTGCCAGCAGCTTCGGTCGGAATCAGCCCCAGCATTTT. This encodes CASSFGRNQPQHF.

The chain employs TRBV7-9 and TRBJ2-3, with 8 positions matching TRBD1. Germline CDR1 SEHNR, CDR2 FQNEAQ (reference sequence). Trimming took 5 bases from V and 2 from J; bases not matched to a gene: 6. The CDR3 sequence is 15 residues long. Here the CDR3 DNA reads TGTGCCAGCAGCCCCGGGACAGGACACACAGATACGCAGTATTTT. This gives the protein CASSPGTGHTDTQYF.

The chain recombines TRBV28 with TRBJ2-3, with D maybe TRBD2 (6 bases). The CDR3 extends over 16 amino acids. Germline loops: CDR1 MDHEN, CDR2 SYDVKM. Trimming removed 4 bases at V and 2 bases at J, with 16 bases between. CDR3 region: CASSSLPLATTDTQYF. CDR3 in DNA: TGTGCCAGCAGTTCCCTGCCCCTAGCGACCACAGATACGCAGTATTTT.

This chain links TRBV6-2 or TRBV6-3 with TRBJ2-7; D is possibly TRBD1 (6 bases). This CDR3 region has 14 residues. The germline gives CDR1 MNHEY, CDR2 SVGEGT. Trimming shortened V by 3 bases and J by 3 bases, and 12 bases separated the two germline ends. The CDR3 protein is CASSYHRVDYEQYF. CDR3 DNA sequence: TGTGCCAGCAGTTATCACAGGGTTGACTACGAGCAGTACTTC.

The rearrangement joins TRBV4-1 to TRBJ2-7; 9 bases align to TRBD1. Germline V gene sequence: CDR1 MGHRA, CDR2 YSYEKL. This CDR3 has 16 amino acids. V was pared by 0 bases and J by 3 bases, with 6 bases of the junction left unmatched. The CDR3 coding sequence is TGCGCCAGCAGCCAAGATTCAGGGACAGGGTACTACGAGCAGTACTTC. This codes for CASSQDSGTGYYEQYF.

This clone has just one count. The chain is built from TRBV27 and TRBJ2-1, with D maybe TRBD1 (6 bases). The ends were cut back, 2 bases at V and 15 bases at J, with 26 bases in the middle. The length of the CDR3 is 16 residues. The germline gives CDR1 MNHEY, CDR2 SMNVEV (reference sequence). Here the CDR3 reads CASSLSPQGKTRRGFF. The CDR3 nucleotides read TGTGCCAGCAGTTTAAGCCCCCAGGGGAAGACCCGTCGAGGGTTCTTC.

CDR3 region: CASSYSGNTGELFF. Written as DNA, the CDR3 is TGTGCCAGCAGCTACTCAGGGAACACCGGGGAGCTGTTTTTT. The chain has TRBV7-9 and TRBJ2-2; no clear D gene. CDR3 size: 14 residues. Germline loops: CDR1 SEHNR, CDR2 FQNEAQ (reference sequence). The V end lost 4 bases, the J end lost 1 base, and 7 bases lay between the germline ends.

The genes are TRBV27 and TRBJ1-1; 7 nucleotides line up with TRBD1. In germline, CDR1 is MNHEY, CDR2 SMNVEV (reference sequence). The length of the CDR3 is 13 residues. The V and J ends lost 6 bases and 5 bases, in that order; junction bases with no gene match: 6. CDR3 region: CASRLDRLTEAFF. CDR3 DNA sequence: TGTGCCAGCAGACTGGACAGGCTGACTGAAGCTTTCTTT.

With respect to this clone: The same CDR3 can be traced to other DNA sequences in this sample. V gene TRBV13 combines with J gene TRBJ1-3; D gene ambiguous. The ends were cut back, 0 bases at V and 4 bases at J, with 1 base in the middle. The CDR3 length is 12 residues. CDR1 and CDR2 from the germline V gene are PRHDT and FYEKMQ (reference sequence). This chain's CDR3 is CASSLGGNTIYF. Here the CDR3 DNA reads TGTGCCAGCAGCTTAGGAGGAAACACCATATATTTT.

CDR3 DNA sequence: TGTGCCAGCTCACCCAAGACGGTCTCCTACGAGCAGTACTTC. Its translation: CASSPKTVSYEQYF. This chain connects TRBV18 to TRBJ2-7; D call uncertain. Germline V gene sequence: CDR1 KGHSH, CDR2 LQKENI. The CDR3 spans 14 residues. V dropped 3 bases and J dropped 0 bases, with 9 bases sitting between them. The full variable domain, in which reference TRBV18 and TRBJ2-7 provide the parts outside the CDR3, is NAGVMQNPRHLVRRRGQEARLRCSPMKGHSHVYWYRQLPEEGLKFMVYLQKENIIDESGMPKERFSAEFPKEGPSILRIQQVVRGDSAAYFCASSPKTVSYEQYFGPGTRLTVT.

This rearrangement joins TRBV19 to TRBJ1-6; TRBD1 matches at 7 bases. The ends lost 7 bases at V and 10 bases at J; junction bases unmatched: 7. The CDR3 has 13 amino acids. Germline CDR1 LNHDA, CDR2 SQIVND (reference sequence). CDR3 in amino acids: CASTGDSLSPLHF. In DNA form, the CDR3 reads TGTGCCAGTACGGGGGACAGCCTGTCACCCCTCCACTTT.

The chain joins TRBV9 to TRBJ2-1; D gene ambiguous. Germline lookup yields CDR1 SGDLS and CDR2 YYNGEE. Between the trimmed V and J ends, which lost 0 bases and 3 bases, there was a span of 7 bases. The CDR3 sequence is 14 residues long. This CDR3 reads CASSVDPNYNEQFF. In DNA, the CDR3 is TGTGCCAGCAGCGTAGATCCTAACTACAATGAGCAGTTCTTC.

V and J are TRBV7-2 and TRBJ2-7; D is ambiguous. The CDR3 is 13 residues long. Trimming stripped 4 bases from V and 3 bases from J, with 10 bases between. Per germline, CDR1 SGHTA and CDR2 FQGNSA. The CDR3 DNA reads as TGTGCCAGCAGCTATGCTGGAGACTACGAGCAGTACTTC. The encoded protein is CASSYAGDYEQYF.

V gene TRBV6-1 combines with J gene TRBJ1-5; TRBD1 is a possible D gene (6 bases). The germline gives CDR1 MNHNS, CDR2 SASEGT. The CDR3 extends over 15 amino acids. V was shortened by 2 bases and J by 2 bases, with 10 bases between the two germline ends. The CDR3 bases are TGTGCCAGCAGTGAATTGGGGGGCGGCAATCAGCCCCAGCATTTT. Residues: CASSELGGGNQPQHF.

This clone was counted between two and nine times. The chain carries TRBV14 and TRBJ1-5, with D uncertain. V was shortened by 2 bases and J by 9 bases, with 5 bases between the two germline ends. Germline CDR1 SGHDN, CDR2 FVKESK. The CDR3 contains 11 residues. CDR3 sequence reads: CASSQNGPQHF. CDR3 DNA sequence: TGTGCCAGCAGCCAAAATGGGCCCCAGCATTTT. Complete variable domain (other parts from reference TRBV14 and TRBJ1-5): EAGVTQFPSHSVIEKGQTVTLRCDPISGHDNLYWYRRVMGKEIKFLLHFVKESKQDESGMPNNRFLAERTGGTYSTLKVQPAELEDSGVYFCASSQNGPQHFGDGTRLSIL.

This clone was recorded a few times. The chain couples TRBV28 to TRBJ1-2; D not certain. This CDR3 is 11 amino acids long. Germline CDR1 and CDR2: MDHEN and SYDVKM. V was shortened by 11 bases and J by 4 bases, with 11 bases between the two germline ends. CDR3 loop: CAAGPIYGYTF. The CDR3 region has the DNA TGTGCCGCAGGCCCCATCTATGGCTACACCTTC.

The rearrangement joins TRBV24-1 to TRBJ2-6, with 8 bases fitting TRBD1. The CDR3 consists of 18 residues. V lost 7 bases to trimming and J lost 0 bases; unmatched junction nucleotides: 10. Germline assignment: CDR1 KGHDR and CDR2 SFDVKD. DNA for the CDR3: TGTGCCACCAGCGACAGGGGTTTTTGGGGCTCTGGGGCCAACGTCCTGACTTTC. Its translation: CATSDRGFWGSGANVLTF.

The chain links TRBV24-1 to TRBJ1-2, with 7 bases aligning to TRBD1. Germline lookup yields CDR1 KGHDR and CDR2 SFDVKD. The CDR3 length is 13 residues. V shed 4 bases and J 7 bases; nucleotides not matched to a gene: 5. CDR3 nucleotides: TGTGCCACCAGTGAAAAGACAGGGTCTGGCTACACCTTC. It encodes CATSEKTGSGYTF.

The chain uses TRBV29-1 and TRBJ2-7, with 9 bases aligning to TRBD1. V lost 4 bases, J lost 1 base, and 14 bases stayed unmatched. Germline CDR1 and CDR2: SQVTM and ANQGSEA. The CDR3 is 17 residues long. The CDR3 sequence is CSVVPLAGTGTSYEQYF. CDR3 DNA sequence: TGCAGCGTTGTCCCCCTAGCCGGGACAGGGACTTCCTACGAGCAGTACTTC.

The V call is TRBV7-2, the J call TRBJ1-4, with D tentatively TRBD1 (6 bases). The CDR3 sequence is 14 residues long. Germline V lookup: CDR1 SGHTA, CDR2 FQGNSA. The ends were cut back, 5 bases at V and 4 bases at J, with 11 bases in the middle. The CDR3 loop reads CASSTGQYNEKLFF. CDR3 nucleotides: TGTGCCAGCAGCACTGGACAGTATAATGAAAAACTGTTTTTT.

This chain connects TRBV5-4 to TRBJ2-5, with TRBD2 matching 8 bases. Trimming removed 4 bases from V and 4 bases from J; junction bases left unmatched: 9. The CDR3 is 15 amino acids. Germline CDR1 and CDR2: SGHNT and YYREEE (reference sequence). The CDR3 spells CASSPTRGGVETQYF. The CDR3, as DNA: TGTGCCAGCAGCCCGACTCGGGGGGGCGTAGAGACCCAGTACTTC.

This clone was observed a handful of times. The rearrangement joins TRBV7-2 to TRBJ1-2; tentative D call: TRBD1 (5 bases). Germline loops: CDR1 SGHTA, CDR2 FQGNSA. V was shortened by 7 bases and J by 3 bases, with 18 bases between the two germline ends. The CDR3 is 15 amino acids. For the CDR3, the DNA is TGTGCCAGCACTCCTTCGCGGGGCCCGGACTATGGCTACACCTTC. Protein product: CASTPSRGPDYGYTF. The full variable domain, completed using reference TRBV7-2 and TRBJ1-2, is GAGVSQSPSNKVTEKGKDVELRCDPISGHTALYWYRQSLGQGLEFLIYFQGNSAPDKSGLPSDRFSAERTGGSVSTLTIQRTQQEDSAVYLCASTPSRGPDYGYTFGSGTRLTVV.

This sequence joins TRBV5-5 and TRBJ2-3; 12 positions match TRBD2. Germline V CDR1 and CDR2: SGHKS, YYEKEE (reference sequence). V shed 4 bases, J shed 5 bases, and the junction held 11 bases outside the gene matches. The CDR3 sequence is 17 residues long. The CDR3 nucleotides read TGTGCCAGCAGCCGCGAATTTCTAGCGGGAGGGAAAGATACGCAGTATTTT. Encoded protein: CASSREFLAGGKDTQYF.

This chain connects TRBV7-6 to TRBJ2-2; tentative D call: TRBD2 (7 bases). V gave up 1 base and J gave up 0 bases, with 9 bases separating them. This CDR3 contains 16 residues. Germline CDR1 is SGHVS and CDR2 is FNYEAQ. The CDR3 loop is CASSLGEGANTGELFF. The CDR3 DNA sequence: TGTGCCAGCAGCTTAGGGGAGGGGGCGAACACCGGGGAGCTGTTTTTT.

V gene TRBV6-6 combines with J gene TRBJ1-4; TRBD1 aligns across 8 bases. CDR1 is MNHNY, CDR2 SVGAGI, per germline (reference sequence). The CDR3 runs to 11 residues. V was clipped by 8 bases and J by 10 bases; unmatched bases: 3. The CDR3 bases are TGTGCCAGCGGGACAGGTGGAAAACTGTTTTTT. Protein sequence: CASGTGGKLFF.

In nucleotides, the CDR3 is TGTGCCAGCAGCTTATTCTCCCTAAGCGGTCAAGAGACCCAGTACTTC. It encodes CASSLFSLSGQETQYF. The genes are TRBV7-8 and TRBJ2-5; a weak D match, TRBD2 (5 bases). The CDR3 extends over 16 amino acids. Germline V lookup: CDR1 SGHVS, CDR2 FQNEAQ. Between the trimmed V and J ends, which lost 2 bases and 2 bases, there was a span of 15 bases.

V and J are TRBV5-6 and TRBJ2-7, with TRBD1 matching 7 bases. This CDR3 spans 15 amino acids. V was clipped by 2 bases and J by 1 base; unmatched bases: 6. Germline V gene lookup returns CDR1 SGHDT and CDR2 YYEEEE. The CDR3 region is CASSLTGEFSYEQYF. CDR3 nucleotide sequence: TGTGCCAGCAGCTTAACAGGGGAGTTTTCCTACGAGCAGTACTTC.

For the CDR3, the DNA is TGTGCCAGCAGCCAACACGGGGGCGCATTAATCTACGAGCAGTACTTC. This gives the protein CASSQHGGALIYEQYF. The V call is TRBV3-1 (or the pseudogene TRBV3-2), the J call TRBJ2-7; D tentatively fits TRBD1 or TRBD2 (6 bases each). The CDR3 has 16 residues. CDR1 and CDR2 from the germline V gene are LGHDT and YNNKEL (reference sequence). The V and J ends lost 2 bases and 3 bases respectively, with 17 bases between them.

The chain carries TRBV27 and TRBJ2-1; D unresolved. The germline CDR1 and CDR2 sequences are MNHEY and SMNVEV (reference sequence). Trimming pared 2 bases from V and 8 bases from J, leaving 10 bases between. The CDR3 runs to 13 residues. CDR3: CASSLGVGYEQFF. The CDR3 DNA is TGTGCCAGCAGTTTAGGGGTGGGCTATGAGCAGTTCTTC.

V gene TRBV6-1 combines with J gene TRBJ1-2, with D possibly being TRBD1 (5 bases). Germline assignment: CDR1 MNHNS and CDR2 SASEGT. Deletions cut 2 bases from V and 7 bases from J, with 14 bases between. The CDR3 sequence is 14 residues long. The CDR3 DNA reads TGTGCCAGCAGTGAATCCCTCAGGGTTGGTGGCTACACCTTC. Residues: CASSESLRVGGYTF.